The clone carrying this TCR beta chain was counted once. This sample is part of a study of OX40 agonist ivuxolimab in advanced cancers. The CDR3 totals 16 residues. The germline V gene encodes CDR1 LNHNV and CDR2 YYDKDF (reference sequence). V trimming: 1 base; J trimming: 7 bases; junction bases outside the gene matches: 5. Some clones are missing from TCRdb's copy, which holds only in-frame ones; the method was immunoSEQ multiplex PCR. The sample includes some 90,000 clones, roughly 89% of them seen just once. The chain couples TRBV15 to TRBJ2-1; 12 bases align to TRBD2. The sequencing here drew on CD4+ or CD8+ T cells sorted from blood, taken in a trial of the OX40 agonist ivuxolimab. The TCR originated in an adult with an advanced solid tumor such as melanoma, head and neck, liver or kidney cancer. This CDR3 is CATSRGLAGAVNEQFF. Written as DNA, the CDR3 is TGTGCCACCAGCAGAGGACTAGCGGGAGCGGTTAATGAGCAGTTCTTC.